This T cell receptor (beta chain) originates from a study of CD8 T cells in Susac syndrome. An amount of RNA that ranged from roughly 0.45 to 1 ug was reverse transcribed with random hexamers. Multiplex PCR with immunoSEQ amplified the TCR beta CDR3 across 54 Vbeta and 13 Jbeta. TCRdb recomputed calls from the immunoSEQ multiplex PCR reads with MiXCR, one row per CDR3 protein. The data hold approximately 110,000 distinct CDR3 sequences, with around 96% observed a single time. Controls matched for sex and age were healthy donors. Through negative isolation, CD4+ and CD8+ T cells were obtained, while TEMRA cells were enriched using FACS. Trimming shortened V by 1 base and J by 7 bases, and 12 bases separated the two germline ends. Germline V gives CDR1 SGHRS, CDR2 YFSETQ. This CDR3 contains 14 residues.

The sequence derives from a human donor in good health. Sequencing input: CD4+ T cells from PBMCs. This chain links TRBV5-1 with TRBJ2-4; D may be TRBD1 (6 bases). The CDR3 sequence: CASSLKQGGNIQYF. The DNA for the CDR3 is TGCGCCAGCAGCTTGAAACAGGGCGGGAACATTCAGTACTTC.